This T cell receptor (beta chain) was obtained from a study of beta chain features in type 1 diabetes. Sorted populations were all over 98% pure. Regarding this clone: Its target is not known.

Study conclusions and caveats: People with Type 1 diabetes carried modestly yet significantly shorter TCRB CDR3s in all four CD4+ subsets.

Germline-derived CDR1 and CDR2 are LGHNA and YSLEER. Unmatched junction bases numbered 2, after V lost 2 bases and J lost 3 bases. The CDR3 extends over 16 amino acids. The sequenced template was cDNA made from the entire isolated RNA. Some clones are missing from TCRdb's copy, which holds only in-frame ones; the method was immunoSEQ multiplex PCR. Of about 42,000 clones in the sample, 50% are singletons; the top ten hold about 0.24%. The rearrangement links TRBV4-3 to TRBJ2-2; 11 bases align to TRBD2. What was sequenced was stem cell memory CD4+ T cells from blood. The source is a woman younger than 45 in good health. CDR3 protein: CASSQLAGGDTGELFF. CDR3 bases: TGCGCCAGCAGCCAACTAGCGGGGGGCGACACCGGGGAGCTGTTTTTT.